This T cell receptor beta chain comes out of a study of blood T cells in healthy people across ages. Sample-barcoded 5' priming and a J-beta primer mix drove a second PCR of roughly 7 to 11 cycles. MiXCR was run by TCRdb on the 5' RACE reads, yielding one entry per CDR3 protein. The sample includes approximately 790,000 distinct CDR3 sequences, approximately 65% of them seen just once. Trimming left V 5 bases short and J 6 bases short, with 16 bases between. The CDR3 runs 14 residues. Germline loops: CDR1 MNHEY, CDR2 SMNVEV (reference sequence). This clonotype was detected only once. This sequence originates from a man aged 25 to 45 in good health. The chain carries TRBV27 and TRBJ1-1, with TRBD1 as a possible D gene (5 bases). Sequenced input: blood. CDR3 bases: TGTGCCAGCAGTATGACCCCACGGGGGTCTGAAGCTTTCTTT. Translation gives CASSMTPRGSEAFF.